This is a list of T cell receptor beta chains from one sample in a study of T cell responses to AZD1222 COVID-19 vaccine. Profiling relied on immunoSEQ multiplex PCR, and the TCRdb table lists in-frame clones only, not all of them. The data contain under 150,000 clones, roughly 87% of them seen just once; the ten biggest clones take up 2.5% to 3%. Sample: peripheral blood, taken 28 days after the second AZD1222 dose. All receptors come from an adult who received the AZD1222 COVID-19 vaccine. CDR3s leave out the opening cysteine and the closing phenylalanine or tryptophan.

J gene | V gene | CDR3 protein
TRBJ1-2 | TRBV19 | ASIRTPGDYGYT
TRBJ2-5 | TRBV7-2 | ASSSQETQY
TRBJ2-7 | TRBV19 | ASSPWTGYYEQY
TRBJ1-5 | TRBV30 | AWGTLSNQPQH
TRBJ2-1 | TRBV7-3 | ASSRRQGQNNEQF
TRBJ2-2 | TRBV7-7 | ASSLGRVDGGELF
TRBJ1-5 | TRBV2 | ASSGSGRQPQH
TRBJ1-2 | TRBV28 | ASSSRGRGVYGYT
TRBJ1-2 | TRBV6-2/TRBV6-3 | ASSYFGTANYGYT
TRBJ1-6 | TRBV28 | ASSLLGGGLNSPLH
TRBJ2-3 | TRBV7-8 | ASSPRASGGIRNTQY
TRBJ1-4 | TRBV5-1 | ASSLEPPGGNEKLF
TRBJ2-3 | TRBV6-5 | ASHGGALYTQY
TRBJ2-2 | TRBV6-5 | ASTTAGGTGELF
TRBJ2-7 | TRBV28 | ASSLRAQTYEQY
TRBJ1-1 | TRBV9 | ASSRDPGNTEAF
TRBJ1-2 | TRBV7-2 | ASSPGQGASYGYT